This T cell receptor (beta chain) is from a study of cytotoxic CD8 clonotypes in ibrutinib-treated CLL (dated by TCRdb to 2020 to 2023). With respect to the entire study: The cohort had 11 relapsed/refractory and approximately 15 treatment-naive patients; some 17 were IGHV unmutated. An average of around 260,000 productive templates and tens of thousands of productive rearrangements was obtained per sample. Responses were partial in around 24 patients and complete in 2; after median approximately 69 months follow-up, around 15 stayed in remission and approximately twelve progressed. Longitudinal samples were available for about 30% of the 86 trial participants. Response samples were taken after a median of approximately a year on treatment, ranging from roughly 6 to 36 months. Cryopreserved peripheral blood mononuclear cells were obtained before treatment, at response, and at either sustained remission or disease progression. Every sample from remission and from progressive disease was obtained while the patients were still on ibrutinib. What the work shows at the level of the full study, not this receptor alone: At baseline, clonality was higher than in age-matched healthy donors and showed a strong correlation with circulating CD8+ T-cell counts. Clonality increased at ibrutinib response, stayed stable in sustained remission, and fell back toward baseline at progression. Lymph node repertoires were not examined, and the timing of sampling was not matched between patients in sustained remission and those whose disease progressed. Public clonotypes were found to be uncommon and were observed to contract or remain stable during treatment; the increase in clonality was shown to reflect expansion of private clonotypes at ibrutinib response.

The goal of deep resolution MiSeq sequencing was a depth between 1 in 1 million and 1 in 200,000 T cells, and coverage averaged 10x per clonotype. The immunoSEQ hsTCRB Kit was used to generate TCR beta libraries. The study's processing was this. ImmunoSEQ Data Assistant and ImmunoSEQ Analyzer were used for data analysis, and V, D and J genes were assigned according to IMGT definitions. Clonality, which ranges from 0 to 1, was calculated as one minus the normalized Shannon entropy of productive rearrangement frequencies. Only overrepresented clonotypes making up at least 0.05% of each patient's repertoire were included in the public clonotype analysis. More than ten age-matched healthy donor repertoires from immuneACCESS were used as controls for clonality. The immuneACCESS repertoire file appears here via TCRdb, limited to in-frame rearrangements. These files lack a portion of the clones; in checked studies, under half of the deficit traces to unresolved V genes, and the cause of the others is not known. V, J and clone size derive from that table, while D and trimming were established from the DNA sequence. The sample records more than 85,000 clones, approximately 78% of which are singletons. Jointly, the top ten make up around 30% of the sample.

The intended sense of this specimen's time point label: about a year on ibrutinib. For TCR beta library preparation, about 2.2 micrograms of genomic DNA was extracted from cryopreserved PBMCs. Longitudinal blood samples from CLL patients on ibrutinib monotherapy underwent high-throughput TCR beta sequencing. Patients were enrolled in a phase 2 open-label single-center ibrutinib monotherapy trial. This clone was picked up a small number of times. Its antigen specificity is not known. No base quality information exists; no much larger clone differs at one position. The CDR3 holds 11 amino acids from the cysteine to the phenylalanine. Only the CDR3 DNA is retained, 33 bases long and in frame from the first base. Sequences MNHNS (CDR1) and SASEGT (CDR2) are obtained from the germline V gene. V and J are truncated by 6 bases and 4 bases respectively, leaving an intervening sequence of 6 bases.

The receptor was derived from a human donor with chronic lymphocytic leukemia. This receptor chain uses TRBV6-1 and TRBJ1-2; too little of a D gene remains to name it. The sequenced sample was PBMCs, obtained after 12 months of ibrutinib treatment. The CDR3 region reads CASSSFYGYTF. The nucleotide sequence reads TGTGCCAGCAGCTCCTTCTATGGCTACACCTTC.